This TCR beta chain was recorded in a study of control samples from healthy donors and cancer patients. The repertoire was sequenced with immunoSEQ multiplex PCR; TCRdb's copy has only in-frame clones and lacks some. The sample carries 350,000 to 450,000 clones, around 90% recorded once. Trimming took 7 bases from V and 3 from J, leaving 12 bases between them. This CDR3 has 13 amino acids. This clone was counted once. Sequencing was performed on PBMCs. The TCR was taken from a man aged 35-49 years with head and neck cancer. This rearrangement joins TRBV12-3 or TRBV12-4 to TRBJ1-1, with D perhaps TRBD1 (6 bases). CDR3 sequence: CASTWTDYTEAFF. For the CDR3, the DNA is TGTGCCAGCACTTGGACAGATTACACTGAAGCTTTCTTT.